This T cell receptor beta chain was captured in a study of blood T cells in healthy people across ages. Study-wide points: Naive CD4+ cells and diversity were both higher in long-lived donors than in aged donors.

Germline-derived CDR1 and CDR2 are SGHRS and YFSETQ. This CDR3 is built from 14 residues. A second PCR, run for about 7 to 11 cycles, used a sample-barcoded 5' primer plus a J-beta primer mix. TCRdb ran MiXCR on the 5' RACE reads and lists one entry per CDR3 protein. The sample shows approximately 600,000 distinct CDR3 sequences, under 70% of them seen only once. A few counts support this clonotype. The antigen is not known. The TCR comes from a man in his sixties in good health. The gene calls are TRBV5-1 and TRBJ2-5; 9 bases match TRBD1. With the DNA end fitting TRBJ2-7 better, the J assignment may be wrong. Specimen: blood. For the CDR3, the DNA is TGCGCCAGCAACCCGGGACAGGGTGTCCACGAGCAGTACTTC. Translation gives CASNPGQGVHEQYF.